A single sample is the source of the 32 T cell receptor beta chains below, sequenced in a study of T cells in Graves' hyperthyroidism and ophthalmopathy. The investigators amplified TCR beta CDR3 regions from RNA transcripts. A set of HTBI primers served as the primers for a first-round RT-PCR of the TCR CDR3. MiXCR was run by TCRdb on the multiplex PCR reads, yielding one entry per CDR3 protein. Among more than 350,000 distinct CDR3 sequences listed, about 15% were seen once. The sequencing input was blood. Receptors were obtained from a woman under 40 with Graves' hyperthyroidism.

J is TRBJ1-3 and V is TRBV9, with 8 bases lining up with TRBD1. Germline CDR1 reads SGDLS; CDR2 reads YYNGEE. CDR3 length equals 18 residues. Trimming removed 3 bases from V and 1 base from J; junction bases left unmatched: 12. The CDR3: CASSAGQAHSLSGNTIYF. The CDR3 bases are TGTGCCAGCAGCGCGGGACAGGCGCATTCATTATCTGGAAACACCATATATTTT.

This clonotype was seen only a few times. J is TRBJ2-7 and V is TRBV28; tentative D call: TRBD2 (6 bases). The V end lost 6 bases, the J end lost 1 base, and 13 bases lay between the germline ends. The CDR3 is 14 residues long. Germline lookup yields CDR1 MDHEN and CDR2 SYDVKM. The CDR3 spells CASRSPTSSYEQYF. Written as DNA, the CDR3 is TGTGCCAGCAGGTCTCCGACTAGTTCCTACGAGCAGTACTTC.

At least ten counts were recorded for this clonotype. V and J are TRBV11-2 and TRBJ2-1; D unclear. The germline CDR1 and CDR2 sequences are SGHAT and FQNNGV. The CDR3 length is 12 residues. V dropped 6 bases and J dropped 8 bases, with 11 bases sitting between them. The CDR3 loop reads CASRIFYDEQFF. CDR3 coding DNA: TGTGCCAGCAGGATATTCTATGATGAGCAGTTCTTC.

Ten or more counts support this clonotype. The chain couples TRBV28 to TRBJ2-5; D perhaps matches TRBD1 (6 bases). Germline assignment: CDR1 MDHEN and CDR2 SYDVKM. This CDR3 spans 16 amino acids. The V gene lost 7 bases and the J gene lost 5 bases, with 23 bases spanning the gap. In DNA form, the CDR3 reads TGTGCCAGCACCATCCTGGGTCAGGGGCGTTGGGAGACCCAGTACTTC. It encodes CASTILGQGRWETQYF.

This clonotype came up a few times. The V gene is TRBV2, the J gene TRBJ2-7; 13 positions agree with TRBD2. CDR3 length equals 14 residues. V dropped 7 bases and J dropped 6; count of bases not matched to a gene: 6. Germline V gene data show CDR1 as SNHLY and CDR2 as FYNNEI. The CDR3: CASNQGLAGTEQYF. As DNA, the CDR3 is TGTGCCAGCAATCAGGGACTAGCGGGAACCGAGCAGTACTTC.

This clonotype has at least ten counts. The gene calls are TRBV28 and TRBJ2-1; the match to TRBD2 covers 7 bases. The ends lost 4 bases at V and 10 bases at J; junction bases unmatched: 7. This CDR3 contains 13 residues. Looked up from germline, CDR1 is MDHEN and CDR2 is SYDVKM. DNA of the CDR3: TGTGCCAGCAGTTCCAGGACTAGGGAAGAGCAGTTCTTC. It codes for CASSSRTREEQFF.

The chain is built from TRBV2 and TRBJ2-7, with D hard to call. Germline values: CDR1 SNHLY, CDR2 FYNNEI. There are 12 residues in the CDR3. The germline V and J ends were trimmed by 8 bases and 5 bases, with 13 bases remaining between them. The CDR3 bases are TGTGCCAGCTCCTATCCTAGAAACGAGCAGTACTTC. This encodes CASSYPRNEQYF.

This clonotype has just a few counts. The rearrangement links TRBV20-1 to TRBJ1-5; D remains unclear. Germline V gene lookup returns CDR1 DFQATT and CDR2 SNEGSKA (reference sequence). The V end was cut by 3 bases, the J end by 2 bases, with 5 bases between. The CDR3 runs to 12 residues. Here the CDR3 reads CSARAGNQPQHF. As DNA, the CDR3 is TGCAGTGCTAGGGCGGGCAATCAGCCCCAGCATTTT.

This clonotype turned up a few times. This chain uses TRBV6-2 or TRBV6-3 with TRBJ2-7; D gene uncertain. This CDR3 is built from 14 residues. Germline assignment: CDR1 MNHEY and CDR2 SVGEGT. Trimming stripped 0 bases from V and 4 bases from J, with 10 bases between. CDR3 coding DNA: TGTGCCAGCAGTTACTCCAGGTCTGCGTACGAGCAGTACTTC. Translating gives CASSYSRSAYEQYF.

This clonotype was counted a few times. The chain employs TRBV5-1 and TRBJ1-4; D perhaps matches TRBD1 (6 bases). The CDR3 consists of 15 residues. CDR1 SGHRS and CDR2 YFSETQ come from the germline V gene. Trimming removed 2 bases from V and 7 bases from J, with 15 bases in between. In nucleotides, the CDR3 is TGCGCCAGCAGCTTTTCCGGGGGCTCTGGTGAAAAACTGTTTTTT. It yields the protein CASSFSGGSGEKLFF.

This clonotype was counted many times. CDR3 region: CASSLSLGGYEQYF. In DNA form, the CDR3 reads TGTGCCAGCAGTCTCTCCCTGGGGGGCTACGAGCAGTACTTC. This rearrangement joins TRBV27 to TRBJ2-7, with D maybe TRBD2 (6 bases). From germline, CDR1 is MNHEY and CDR2 SMNVEV (reference sequence). V shed 5 bases and J shed 3 bases, with 14 bases lying between them. The CDR3 runs 14 residues.

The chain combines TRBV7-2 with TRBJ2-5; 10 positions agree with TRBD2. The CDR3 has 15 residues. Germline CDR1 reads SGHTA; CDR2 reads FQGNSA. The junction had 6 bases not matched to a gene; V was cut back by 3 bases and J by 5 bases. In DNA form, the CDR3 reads TGTGCCAGCAGCTTGTTGTCTAGCGGGAGTGAGACCCAGTACTTC. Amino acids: CASSLLSSGSETQYF.

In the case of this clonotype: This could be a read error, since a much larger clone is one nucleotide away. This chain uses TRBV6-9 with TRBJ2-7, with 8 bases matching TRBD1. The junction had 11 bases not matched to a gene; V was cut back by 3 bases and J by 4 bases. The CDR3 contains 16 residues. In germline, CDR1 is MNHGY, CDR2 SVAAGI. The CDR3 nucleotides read TGTGCCAGCAGTTACATGGGGGACAGGATCACATACGAGCAGTACTTC. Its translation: CASSYMGDRITYEQYF.

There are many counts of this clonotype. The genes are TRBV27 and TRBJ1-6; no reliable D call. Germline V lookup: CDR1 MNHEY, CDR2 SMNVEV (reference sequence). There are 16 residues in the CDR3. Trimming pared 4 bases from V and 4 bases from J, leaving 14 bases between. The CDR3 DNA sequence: TGTGCCAGCAGTTCGCCCGTAGGCGCGTATAATTCACCCCTCCACTTT. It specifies CASSSPVGAYNSPLHF.

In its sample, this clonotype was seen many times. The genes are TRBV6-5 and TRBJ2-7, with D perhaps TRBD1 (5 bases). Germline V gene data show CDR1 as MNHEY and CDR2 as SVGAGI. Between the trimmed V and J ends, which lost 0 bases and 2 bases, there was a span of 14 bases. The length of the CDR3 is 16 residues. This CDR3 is CASSYSMVRQTYEQYF. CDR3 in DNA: TGTGCCAGCAGTTACTCGATGGTGAGACAGACCTACGAGCAGTACTTC.

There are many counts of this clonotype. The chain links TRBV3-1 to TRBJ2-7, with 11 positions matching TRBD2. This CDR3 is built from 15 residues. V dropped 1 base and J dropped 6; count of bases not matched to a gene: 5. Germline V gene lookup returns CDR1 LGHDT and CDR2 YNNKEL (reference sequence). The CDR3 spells CASSQAELAGAEQYF. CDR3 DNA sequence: TGTGCCAGCAGCCAAGCAGAACTAGCGGGAGCCGAGCAGTACTTC.

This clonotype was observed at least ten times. For the CDR3, the DNA is TGTGCCAGCAGTTTAAGGGGAATAACTTCACCCCTCCACTTT. Protein sequence: CASSLRGITSPLHF. The chain uses TRBV12-3 or TRBV12-4 and TRBJ1-6; maybe TRBD1 (5 bases). There are 14 residues in the CDR3. Trimming pared 2 bases from V and 9 bases from J, leaving 11 bases between.

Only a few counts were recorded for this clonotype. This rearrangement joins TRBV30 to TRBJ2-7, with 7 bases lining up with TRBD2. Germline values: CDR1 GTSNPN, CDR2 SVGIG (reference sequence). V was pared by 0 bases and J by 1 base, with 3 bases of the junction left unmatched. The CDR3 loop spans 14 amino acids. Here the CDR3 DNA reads TGTGCCTGGAGTGTTGTGGGGGGGTCCTACGAGCAGTACTTC. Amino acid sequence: CAWSVVGGSYEQYF.

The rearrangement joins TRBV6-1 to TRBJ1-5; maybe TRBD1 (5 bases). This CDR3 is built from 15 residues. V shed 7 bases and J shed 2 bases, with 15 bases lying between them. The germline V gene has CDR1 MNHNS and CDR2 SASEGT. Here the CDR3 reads CASTPGGNGNQPQHF. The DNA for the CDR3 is TGTGCCAGCACCCCCGGGGGTAACGGCAATCAGCCCCAGCATTTT.

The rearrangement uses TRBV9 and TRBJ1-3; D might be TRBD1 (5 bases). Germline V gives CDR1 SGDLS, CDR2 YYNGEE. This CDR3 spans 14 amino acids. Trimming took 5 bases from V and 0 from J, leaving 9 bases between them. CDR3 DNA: TGTGCCAGCAGTGCAGGGCTCTCTGGAAACACCATATATTTT. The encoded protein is CASSAGLSGNTIYF.

The CDR3 DNA sequence: TGTGCCAGCACTCTAAAGATAGGTTCGAACTACAATGAGCAGTTCTTC. Its protein is CASTLKIGSNYNEQFF. The chain links TRBV28 to TRBJ2-1, with unresolved D. Germline V gene data show CDR1 as MDHEN and CDR2 as SYDVKM. CDR3 length equals 16 residues. With 7 bases removed from V and 3 bases from J, the gap between germline ends came to 19 bases.

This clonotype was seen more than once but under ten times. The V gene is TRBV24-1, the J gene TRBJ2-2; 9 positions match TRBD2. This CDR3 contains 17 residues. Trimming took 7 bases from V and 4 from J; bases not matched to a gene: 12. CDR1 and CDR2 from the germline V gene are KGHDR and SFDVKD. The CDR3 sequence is CATRSGRKVVGTGELFF. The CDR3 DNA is TGTGCCACCAGAAGCGGGAGGAAGGTGGTCGGCACCGGGGAGCTGTTTTTT.

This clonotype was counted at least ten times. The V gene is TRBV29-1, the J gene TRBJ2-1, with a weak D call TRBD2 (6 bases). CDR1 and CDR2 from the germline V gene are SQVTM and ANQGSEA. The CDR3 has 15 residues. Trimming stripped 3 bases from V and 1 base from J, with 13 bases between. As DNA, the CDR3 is TGCAGCGTTGAGCCTAGCGCGAAGTCCTACAATGAGCAGTTCTTC. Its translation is CSVEPSAKSYNEQFF.

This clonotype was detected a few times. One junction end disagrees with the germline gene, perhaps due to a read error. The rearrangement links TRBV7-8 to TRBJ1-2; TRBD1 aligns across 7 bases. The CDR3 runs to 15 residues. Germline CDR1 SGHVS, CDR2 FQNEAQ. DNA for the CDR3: TGTGCCGGCAGTCTCGGGACAGCATCTAACTATGGCTACACCTTC. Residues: CAGSLGTASNYGYTF. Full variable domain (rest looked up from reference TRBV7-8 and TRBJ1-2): GAGVSQSPRYKVAKRGQDVALRCDPISGHVSLFWYQQALGQGPEFLTYFQNEAQLDKSGLPSDRFFAERPEGSVSTLKIQRTQQEDSAVYLCAGSLGTASNYGYTFGSGTRLTVV.

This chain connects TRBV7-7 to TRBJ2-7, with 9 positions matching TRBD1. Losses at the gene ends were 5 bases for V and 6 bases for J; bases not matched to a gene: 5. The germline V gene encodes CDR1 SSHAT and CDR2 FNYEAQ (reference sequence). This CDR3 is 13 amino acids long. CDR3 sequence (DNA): TGTGCCAGCAGCAGGGACAGGGTGAGCGAGCAGTACTTC. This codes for CASSRDRVSEQYF.

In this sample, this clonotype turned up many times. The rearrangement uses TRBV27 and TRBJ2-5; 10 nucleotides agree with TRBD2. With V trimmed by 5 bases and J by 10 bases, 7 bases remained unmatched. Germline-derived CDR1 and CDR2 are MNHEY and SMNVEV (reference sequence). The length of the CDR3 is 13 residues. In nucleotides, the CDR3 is TGTGCCAGCAGTCCTAGCGGGAGAGAGCTCCAGTACTTC. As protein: CASSPSGRELQYF.

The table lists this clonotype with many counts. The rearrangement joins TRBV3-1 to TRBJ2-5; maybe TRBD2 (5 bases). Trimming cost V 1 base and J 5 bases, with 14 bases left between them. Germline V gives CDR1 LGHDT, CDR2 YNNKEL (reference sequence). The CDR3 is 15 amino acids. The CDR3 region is CASSQGIGEWETQYF. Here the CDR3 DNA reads TGTGCCAGCAGCCAAGGTATCGGGGAGTGGGAGACCCAGTACTTC.

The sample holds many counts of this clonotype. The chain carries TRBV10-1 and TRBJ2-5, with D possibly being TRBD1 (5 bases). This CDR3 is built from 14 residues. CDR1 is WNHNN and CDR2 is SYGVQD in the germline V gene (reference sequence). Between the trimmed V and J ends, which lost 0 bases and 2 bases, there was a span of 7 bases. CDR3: CASSESAGQETQYF. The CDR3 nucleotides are TGCGCCAGCAGTGAGTCGGCAGGGCAAGAGACCCAGTACTTC.

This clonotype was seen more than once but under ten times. CDR3 nucleotide sequence: TGTGCCAGCAGCTCGACAGGGGAAGAGCAGTACTTC. Amino acids: CASSSTGEEQYF. This chain joins TRBV7-9 and TRBJ2-7; 8 nucleotides agree with TRBD1. J was trimmed by 7 bases and V by 4 bases; bases with no gene match: 3. CDR3 length: 12 residues. CDR1 SEHNR and CDR2 FQNEAQ come from the germline V gene (reference sequence).

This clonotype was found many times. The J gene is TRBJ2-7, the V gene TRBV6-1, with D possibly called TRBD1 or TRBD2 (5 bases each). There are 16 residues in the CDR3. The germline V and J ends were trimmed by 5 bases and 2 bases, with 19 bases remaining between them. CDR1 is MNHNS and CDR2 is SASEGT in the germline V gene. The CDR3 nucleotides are TGTGCCAGCAGTCCGCGTGGGGCGGAGGTTACCTACGAGCAGTACTTC. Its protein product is CASSPRGAEVTYEQYF.

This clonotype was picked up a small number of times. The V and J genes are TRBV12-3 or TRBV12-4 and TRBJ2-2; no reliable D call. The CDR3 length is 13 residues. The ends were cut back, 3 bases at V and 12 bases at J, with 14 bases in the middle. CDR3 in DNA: TGTGCCAGCAGTTTGGCCGGCGCGAACCAGCTGTTTTTT. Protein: CASSLAGANQLFF.

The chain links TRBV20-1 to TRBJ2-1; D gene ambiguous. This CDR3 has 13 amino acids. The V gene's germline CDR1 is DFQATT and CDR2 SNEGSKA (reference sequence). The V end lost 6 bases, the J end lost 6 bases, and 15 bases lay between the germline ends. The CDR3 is CSAPRMRANEQFF. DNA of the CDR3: TGCAGTGCCCCACGGATGCGAGCCAATGAGCAGTTCTTC.